The clone carrying this T cell receptor beta chain was counted only a few times. Antigen specificity is unknown. This sample is drawn from a study of vaccination and CD4 T cells after COVID-19. The Oncomine TCR Beta short-read assay generated sequence data from the DNA of cultured CD4+ T cells. Each CDR3 protein gets one entry after TCRdb re-called the PCR reads with MiXCR. The table records some 19,000 distinct CDR3 sequences, under 45% of them present only once. The CDR3 length is 14 residues. Germline CDR1 and CDR2: MNHNS and SASEGT. V was pared by 6 bases and J by 0 bases, with 4 bases of the junction left unmatched. Stated treatment: approximately 9-day PBMC culture with coronavirus spike peptide pools or control peptides (ViraFEST assay).

The TCR was taken from a human donor with COVID-19. The rearrangement links TRBV6-1 to TRBJ2-7, with TRBD1 matching over 8 bases. The sample consisted of cultured CD4+ T cells from blood. CDR3 in amino acids: CASRQGDLSYEQYF. The CDR3 bases are TGTGCCAGCAGACAGGGGGACCTCTCCTACGAGCAGTACTTC.